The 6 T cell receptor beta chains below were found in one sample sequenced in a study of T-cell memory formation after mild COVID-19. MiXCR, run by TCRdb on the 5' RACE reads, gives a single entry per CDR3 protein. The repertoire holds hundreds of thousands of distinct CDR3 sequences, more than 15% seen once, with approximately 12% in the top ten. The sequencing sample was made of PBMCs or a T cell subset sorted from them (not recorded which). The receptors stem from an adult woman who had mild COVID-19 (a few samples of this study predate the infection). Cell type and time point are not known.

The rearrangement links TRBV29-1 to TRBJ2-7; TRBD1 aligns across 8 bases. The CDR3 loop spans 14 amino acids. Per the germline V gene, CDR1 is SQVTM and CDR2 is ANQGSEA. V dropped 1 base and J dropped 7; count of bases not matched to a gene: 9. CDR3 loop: CSVEAGTGPGEQYF. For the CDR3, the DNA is TGCAGCGTTGAAGCGGGGACAGGCCCGGGGGAGCAGTACTTC.

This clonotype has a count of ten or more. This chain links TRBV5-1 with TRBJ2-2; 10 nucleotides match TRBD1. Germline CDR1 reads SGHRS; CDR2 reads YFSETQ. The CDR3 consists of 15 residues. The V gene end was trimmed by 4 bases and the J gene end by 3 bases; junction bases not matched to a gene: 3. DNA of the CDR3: TGCGCCAGCAGCCCGACAGGGGGCCACACCGGGGAGCTGTTTTTT. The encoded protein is CASSPTGGHTGELFF.

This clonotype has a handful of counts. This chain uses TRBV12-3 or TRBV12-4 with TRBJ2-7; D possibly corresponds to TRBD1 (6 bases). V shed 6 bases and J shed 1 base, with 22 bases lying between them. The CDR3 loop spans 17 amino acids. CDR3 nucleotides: TGTGCCAGCAGCAGGGGTGGGGCCTACATAGGGTCCTACGAGCAGTACTTC. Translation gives CASSRGGAYIGSYEQYF.

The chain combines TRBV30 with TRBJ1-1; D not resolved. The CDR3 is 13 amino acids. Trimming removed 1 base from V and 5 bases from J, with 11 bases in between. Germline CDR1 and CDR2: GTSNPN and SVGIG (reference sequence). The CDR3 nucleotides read TGTGCCTGGAGTGATCAAGTCTCAACTGAAGCTTTCTTT. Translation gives CAWSDQVSTEAFF. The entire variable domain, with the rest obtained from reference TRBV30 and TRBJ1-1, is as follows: SQTIHQWPATLVQPVGSPLSLECTVEGTSNPNLYWYRQAAGRGLQLLFYSVGIGQISSEVPQNLSASRPQDRQFILSSKKLLLSDSGFYLCAWSDQVSTEAFFGQGTRLTVV.

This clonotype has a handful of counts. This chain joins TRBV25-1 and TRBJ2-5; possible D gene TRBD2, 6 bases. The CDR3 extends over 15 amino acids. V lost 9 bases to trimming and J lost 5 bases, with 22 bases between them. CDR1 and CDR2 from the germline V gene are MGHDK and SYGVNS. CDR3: CASQALGGSGETQYF. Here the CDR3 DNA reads TGTGCCAGTCAAGCGCTCGGGGGATCGGGGGAGACCCAGTACTTC.

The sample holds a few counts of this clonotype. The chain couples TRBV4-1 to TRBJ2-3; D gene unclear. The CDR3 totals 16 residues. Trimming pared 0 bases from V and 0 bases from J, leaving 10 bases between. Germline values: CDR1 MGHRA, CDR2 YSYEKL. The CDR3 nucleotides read TGCGCCAGCAGCCAAGACAGTTTATCTAGCACAGATACGCAGTATTTT. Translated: CASSQDSLSSTDTQYF.